Here is one T cell receptor beta chain with its context. Its matching antigen is unknown. V shed 6 bases, J shed 5 bases, and the junction held 20 bases outside the gene matches. Germline CDR1 reads MDHEN; CDR2 reads SYDVKM. CDR3 length equals 18 residues. This was a deep-level run. Profiled with immunoSEQ multiplex PCR; TCRdb holds only in-frame clones, not every one. Of some 2 million clones listed, approximately 94% are singletons. The sample comes from a study of shared clonotypes between healthy human individuals. Whole-study results and caveats: As a rule, naive subsets had a larger estimated richness than memory subsets.

Terminally differentiated effector memory CD45RA+ cells were left out of the naive CD8 fraction, which was CD45RO-negative and positively selected for CCR7. The origin of this receptor is a man aged 18 to 29 in good health. Sequencing was carried out using naive CD8+ T cells sorted from blood. The chain is built from TRBV28 and TRBJ2-7; 9 nucleotides line up with TRBD1. CDR3 region: CASSRLGFSGQGGHEQYF. The CDR3 bases are TGTGCCAGCAGCCGCCTTGGATTTTCGGGACAGGGAGGTCACGAGCAGTACTTC.